Shown below are 30 T cell receptor beta chains from a single sample sequenced in a study of T cell changes during pregnancy in multiple sclerosis. Assay used: immunoSEQ multiplex PCR; TCRdb lists only in-frame clones, some missing. Of nearly 110,000 clones detected, under 95% appear once; the ten largest clones hold 1.6%. Specimen: peripheral blood, collected before pregnancy. These receptors were obtained from a female donor with multiple sclerosis, enrolled in a pregnancy study.

V gene TRBV19 combines with J gene TRBJ1-2, with TRBD1 matching 8 bases. CDR1 LNHDA and CDR2 SQIVND come from the germline V gene (reference sequence). V gave up 7 bases and J gave up 7 bases; unmatched junction bases: 17. The CDR3 spans 16 residues. In nucleotides, the CDR3 is TGTGCCAGTACCCAAAGGTGGGGGCAGGGGGCTCGTGGCTACACCTTC. Translation gives CASTQRWGQGARGYTF.

V is TRBV11-3 and J is TRBJ2-3; 13 nucleotides line up with TRBD2. Per germline, CDR1 SGHNT and CDR2 YENEEA. The CDR3 has 17 amino acids. V shed 1 base and J 4 bases; nucleotides not matched to a gene: 5. The CDR3 sequence is CASSLALTSGGADTQYF. The CDR3 DNA sequence: TGTGCCAGCAGCTTAGCCCTCACTAGCGGGGGGGCAGATACGCAGTATTTT.

The chain recombines TRBV6-5 with TRBJ2-6; TRBD1 matches at 7 bases. Germline V lookup: CDR1 MNHEY, CDR2 SVGAGI. The CDR3 has 15 amino acids. V lost 6 bases, J lost 4 bases, and 6 bases stayed unmatched. In DNA form, the CDR3 reads TGTGCCAGCAGCCGTACAGGGGACGGGGCCAACGTCCTGACTTTC. This codes for CASSRTGDGANVLTF.

V is TRBV6-5 and J is TRBJ2-5; TRBD2 might be the D (6 bases). Trimming shortened V by 4 bases and J by 6 bases, and 18 bases separated the two germline ends. This CDR3 region has 15 residues. Germline lookup yields CDR1 MNHEY and CDR2 SVGAGI. For the CDR3, the DNA is TGTGCCAGCAGTTCCCCGGCGGGGAGAGTTAAGACCCAGTACTTC. This encodes CASSSPAGRVKTQYF.

This chain connects TRBV14 to TRBJ2-7; D is ambiguous. CDR3 size: 13 residues. The germline V gene has CDR1 SGHDN and CDR2 FVKESK. The V gene lost 0 bases and the J gene lost 4 bases, with 7 bases spanning the gap. The CDR3 nucleotides read TGTGCCAGCAGCCAAGATACGGAGTACGAGCAGTACTTC. Translating gives CASSQDTEYEQYF.

The rearrangement joins TRBV2 to TRBJ2-2; D is perhaps TRBD2 (5 bases). Trimming took 4 bases from V and 5 from J, leaving 8 bases between them. Germline loops: CDR1 SNHLY, CDR2 FYNNEI. This CDR3 has 13 amino acids. In nucleotides, the CDR3 is TGTGCCAGCAGTGGAGAGGGAACCGGGGAGCTGTTTTTT. This gives the protein CASSGEGTGELFF.

The J gene is TRBJ2-3, the V gene TRBV14, with TRBD1 matching over 7 bases. V gave up 8 bases and J gave up 0 bases; unmatched junction bases: 5. The V gene's germline CDR1 is SGHDN and CDR2 FVKESK. The CDR3 covers 14 residues. The DNA for the CDR3 is TGTGCCAGCCAGGAGACAGGGAGCACAGATACGCAGTATTTT. This sequence encodes CASQETGSTDTQYF.

The chain uses TRBV28 and TRBJ2-5; perhaps TRBD2 as D (6 bases). CDR3 size: 15 residues. Germline lookup yields CDR1 MDHEN and CDR2 SYDVKM. Trimming left V 6 bases short and J 5 bases short, with 19 bases between. The CDR3 DNA reads as TGTGCCAGCAGCAGGGACTCCCTCTATGGGGAGACCCAGTACTTC. It yields the protein CASSRDSLYGETQYF.

V is TRBV10-3 and J is TRBJ1-1, with TRBD1 matching over 10 bases. Germline CDR1 reads ENHRY; CDR2 reads SYGVKD. This CDR3 contains 17 residues. The V gene end was trimmed by 6 bases and the J gene end by 1 base; junction bases not matched to a gene: 11. CDR3 region: CAIRGTGALPKNTEAFF. CDR3 sequence (DNA): TGTGCCATCAGGGGGACAGGGGCCCTCCCCAAGAACACTGAAGCTTTCTTT.

This chain connects TRBV10-3 to TRBJ2-1; TRBD2 agrees at 15 bases. Trimming cost V 4 bases and J 11 bases; bases outside gene matches: 9. The germline V gene encodes CDR1 ENHRY and CDR2 SYGVKD. This CDR3 contains 16 residues. CDR3 sequence reads: CAISAGLAGGPPQQFF. The CDR3 coding sequence is TGTGCCATCAGTGCGGGACTAGCGGGAGGACCCCCACAGCAGTTCTTC.

The rearrangement joins TRBV5-6 to TRBJ1-5; D is possibly TRBD1 (6 bases). Germline V lookup: CDR1 SGHDT, CDR2 YYEEEE. CDR3 length equals 15 residues. V lost 0 bases and J lost 1, with 8 bases in between. The CDR3 nucleotides are TGTGCCAGCAGCTTGGCAGGGGTAAGCAATCAGCCCCAGCATTTT. Translating it yields CASSLAGVSNQPQHF.

The rearrangement uses TRBV5-1 and TRBJ2-7; 7 bases line up with TRBD2. The J segment lost 0 bases and the V segment lost 2 bases, leaving 2 bases of the junction unmatched. The CDR3 totals 14 residues. Per germline, CDR1 SGHRS and CDR2 YFSETQ. CDR3 sequence reads: CASSFGGSSYEQYF. CDR3 DNA sequence: TGCGCCAGCAGCTTCGGGGGGAGCTCCTACGAGCAGTACTTC.

V and J are TRBV6-5 and TRBJ1-1, with unresolved D. The CDR3 sequence is 11 residues long. Trimming cost V 2 bases and J 6 bases, with 4 bases left between them. Per the germline V gene, CDR1 is MNHEY and CDR2 is SVGAGI. CDR3 in DNA: TGTGCCAGCAGTTACCTCGCTGAAGCTTTCTTT. Protein product: CASSYLAEAFF.

The sample holds one count of this clone. The CDR3 reads CASSPPTRGTGMDYGYTF. The CDR3 DNA is TGTGCCAGCAGCCCCCCTACAAGAGGTACAGGAATGGACTATGGCTACACCTTC. The chain combines TRBV7-3 with TRBJ1-2, with TRBD1 as a possible D gene (5 bases). This CDR3 contains 18 residues. V shed 5 bases and J shed 3 bases, with 25 bases lying between them. In germline, CDR1 is SGHTA, CDR2 FQGTGA.

This chain links TRBV30 with TRBJ2-1; TRBD2 agrees at 16 bases. This CDR3 spans 15 amino acids. V trimming: 0 bases; J trimming: 13 bases; junction bases outside the gene matches: 6. Germline V gene sequence: CDR1 GTSNPN, CDR2 SVGIG (reference sequence). DNA of the CDR3: TGTGCCTGGAGTGTAGGGACTAGCGGGGGGGTTGGTCAGTTCTTC. This sequence encodes CAWSVGTSGGVGQFF.

The chain uses TRBV5-1 and TRBJ2-5, with TRBD1 matching 12 bases. Unmatched junction bases numbered 26, after V lost 4 bases and J lost 1 base. Germline V gives CDR1 SGHRS, CDR2 YFSETQ. The length of the CDR3 is 23 residues. The CDR3 spells CASSRSGTGGGFGYSLLQETQYF. The CDR3 DNA sequence: TGCGCCAGCAGCCGATCCGGGACAGGGGGCGGTTTCGGGTATTCCCTCCTCCAAGAGACCCAGTACTTC.

The J gene is TRBJ1-2, the V gene TRBV7-2, with 7 bases that match TRBD1. With V trimmed by 1 base and J by 4 bases, 6 bases remained unmatched. Germline assignment: CDR1 SGHTA and CDR2 FQGNSA. The CDR3 sequence is 15 residues long. CDR3 region: CASSLGWAGGYGYTF. The CDR3 DNA sequence: TGTGCCAGCAGCTTAGGGTGGGCAGGGGGCTATGGCTACACCTTC.

The chain uses TRBV4-2 and TRBJ2-7, with TRBD2 as a possible D gene (6 bases). Germline loops: CDR1 LGHNA, CDR2 YNFKEQ. The CDR3 consists of 17 residues. V was cut by 0 bases and J by 5 bases, with 20 bases left in between. Written as DNA, the CDR3 is TGTGCCAGCAGCCAAGATGGGCTGGGGGGAGAGGGCGACGAGCAGTACTTC. It codes for CASSQDGLGGEGDEQYF.

The V and J genes are TRBV5-4 and TRBJ2-7; a possible D gene is TRBD2 (7 bases). The germline CDR1 and CDR2 sequences are SGHNT and YYREEE (reference sequence). V was clipped by 2 bases and J by 2 bases, with 14 bases between them. The CDR3 is 15 residues long. CDR3 in amino acids: CASSFRGATAYEQYF. The CDR3 DNA reads TGTGCCAGCAGCTTTCGGGGGGCGACCGCCTACGAGCAGTACTTC.

The rearrangement uses TRBV18 and TRBJ2-7, with a possible D match to TRBD1 (5 bases). The CDR3 extends over 13 amino acids. Germline V gives CDR1 KGHSH, CDR2 LQKENI. The ends were cut back, 3 bases at V and 6 bases at J, with 12 bases in the middle. CDR3 nucleotides: TGTGCCAGCTCACCTGGGGCGCAGGTCGAGCAGTACTTC. Protein product: CASSPGAQVEQYF.

This clone came up once. CDR3 protein: CASSLAGLATQYF. The CDR3 region has the DNA TGTGCCAGCAGCTTGGCGGGACTAGCAACGCAGTATTTT. This sequence joins TRBV5-6 and TRBJ2-3; 9 bases map to TRBD2. Per germline, CDR1 SGHDT and CDR2 YYEEEE. J gave up 9 bases and V 0 bases, and 2 bases lay outside the gene matches. This CDR3 has 13 amino acids.

This clone came up once. This chain uses TRBV5-1 with TRBJ2-3; TRBD1 aligns across 7 bases. CDR3 length: 15 amino acids. Germline values: CDR1 SGHRS, CDR2 YFSETQ. Losses at the gene ends were 4 bases for V and 4 bases for J; bases not matched to a gene: 9. CDR3 amino acids: CASSPDRVGSDTQYF. The CDR3 DNA reads TGCGCCAGCAGCCCAGACAGGGTAGGGTCAGATACGCAGTATTTT. The full variable domain, its missing parts supplied by reference TRBV5-1 and TRBJ2-3, is KAGVTQTPRYLIKTRGQQVTLSCSPISGHRSVSWYQQTPGQGLQFLFEYFSETQRNKGNFPGRFSGRQFSNSRSEMNVSTLELGDSALYLCASSPDRVGSDTQYFGPGTRLTVL.

The gene calls are TRBV29-1 and TRBJ2-3, with 9 bases lining up with TRBD2. J lost 0 bases, V lost 6 bases, and 10 bases had no gene match. The CDR3 extends over 16 amino acids. The germline CDR1 and CDR2 sequences are SQVTM and ANQGSEA. CDR3 loop: CSVGLAGSISTDTQYF. The DNA for the CDR3 is TGCAGCGTAGGCCTAGCGGGGTCGATTAGCACAGATACGCAGTATTTT.

This clone occurred a few times. The chain couples TRBV2 to TRBJ1-1; D is undetermined. CDR3 length: 11 amino acids. The germline CDR1 and CDR2 sequences are SNHLY and FYNNEI. V lost 4 bases, J lost 5 bases, and 5 bases lay in between. The CDR3 region is CASSARTEAFF. Written as DNA, the CDR3 is TGTGCCAGCAGTGCTAGGACTGAAGCTTTCTTT.

This clone was detected only once. The chain employs TRBV6-5 and TRBJ1-1; possible D gene TRBD1, 6 bases. Germline V lookup: CDR1 MNHEY, CDR2 SVGAGI. The V gene lost 6 bases and the J gene lost 4 bases, with 18 bases spanning the gap. CDR3 length equals 15 residues. The CDR3 region is CASSPPTGLGTEAFF. DNA of the CDR3: TGTGCCAGCAGCCCTCCGACAGGCCTCGGCACTGAAGCTTTCTTT.

The chain recombines TRBV5-1 with TRBJ1-2, with a possible D match to TRBD1 (6 bases). The CDR3 loop spans 13 amino acids. Germline values: CDR1 SGHRS, CDR2 YFSETQ. V lost 1 base, J lost 3 bases, and 7 bases lay in between. The CDR3, as DNA: TGCGCCAGCAGCTTGTACAGGGACTATGGCTACACCTTC. It specifies CASSLYRDYGYTF.

The genes are TRBV6-1 and TRBJ2-3; 9 nucleotides align to TRBD1. J gave up 7 bases and V 2 bases, and 16 bases lay outside the gene matches. Per germline, CDR1 MNHNS and CDR2 SASEGT. This CDR3 region has 18 residues. The CDR3 sequence: CASSERFRRDRGGHTQYF. The DNA for the CDR3 is TGTGCCAGCAGTGAAAGGTTCAGGCGTGACAGGGGGGGACATACGCAGTATTTT.

This sequence joins TRBV6-5 and TRBJ2-7, with TRBD2 as a possible D gene (6 bases). The CDR3 spans 14 residues. CDR1 is MNHEY and CDR2 is SVGAGI in the germline V gene. V was pared by 6 bases and J by 6 bases, with 18 bases between. The CDR3 loop is CASSRRDGLTEQYF. The CDR3 nucleotides are TGTGCCAGCAGCCGGAGGGACGGATTAACCGAGCAGTACTTC.

The rearrangement links TRBV19 to TRBJ1-4; D not certain. Trimming pared 6 bases from V and 3 bases from J, leaving 14 bases between. The CDR3 is 15 residues long. Germline-derived CDR1 and CDR2 are LNHDA and SQIVND (reference sequence). DNA for the CDR3: TGTGCCAGTAGCCTTGGCGGTTCCGCTAATGAAAAACTGTTTTTT. This codes for CASSLGGSANEKLFF.

This chain joins TRBV5-1 and TRBJ2-1; 8 bases map to TRBD1. CDR3 length: 16 residues. From germline, CDR1 is SGHRS and CDR2 YFSETQ. V dropped 3 bases and J dropped 3; count of bases not matched to a gene: 8. The CDR3 DNA reads as TGCGCCAGCAGCTCCTATTCCGGGACAGGCTACAATGAGCAGTTCTTC. It specifies CASSSYSGTGYNEQFF.